These T cell receptor beta chains were read from a single sample in a study of T cell responses to AZD1222 COVID-19 vaccine. The protocol was immunoSEQ multiplex PCR, while the TCRdb copy is restricted to in-frame clones and leaves out a portion. This table has about 76,000 clones, roughly 80% appearing once. Sequencing was performed on peripheral blood, taken 28 days after the second dose of the MenACWY control vaccine. The receptors originated from an adult who received the MenACWY meningococcal vaccine as a control. Each CDR3 is given without its conserved first and last residue. The order of the fields is J gene, V gene, D gene, clone size, CDR3 length, CDR3 protein. A D gene is named only where the DNA matches it firmly. Some rows mark clone size as missing; the rest say once, few, many or name a class of expanded clone.

J: TRBJ2-2; V: TRBV7-3; D: TRBD1; size: .; length: 15; CDR3: ASSLLGGNANTGELF
J: TRBJ1-2; V: TRBV21-1; D: .; size: .; length: 14; CDR3: ASSKIRGQSPYGYT
J: TRBJ2-5; V: TRBV9; D: .; size: once; length: 13; CDR3: ASSPTPGPEETQY
J: TRBJ1-1; V: TRBV6-5; D: .; size: .; length: 12; CDR3: ASNPARSNTEAF
J: TRBJ2-7; V: TRBV7-2; D: .; size: .; length: 12; CDR3: ASSLAGESGEQY
J: TRBJ1-1; V: TRBV6-5; D: .; size: .; length: 12; CDR3: ASRIAAWGTEAF
J: TRBJ2-1; V: TRBV7-3; D: TRBD1; size: .; length: 14; CDR3: ASSPRGDSSYNEQF
J: TRBJ1-6; V: TRBV4-3; D: .; size: .; length: 11; CDR3: ASSQEFNSPLH
J: TRBJ1-5; V: TRBV21-1; D: .; size: .; length: 16; CDR3: ASSKVKTGQGANQPQH
J: TRBJ2-2; V: TRBV6-5; D: TRBD1; size: once; length: 10; CDR3: ATLRGRGELF